This T cell receptor (beta chain) comes out of a study of graft-versus-host responses after intestinal transplantation. Assay used: immunoSEQ multiplex PCR; TCRdb lists only in-frame clones, some missing. The data contain about 16,000 clones, roughly 88% of them singletons. The V gene end was trimmed by 2 bases and the J gene end by 6 bases; junction bases not matched to a gene: 9. This CDR3 contains 16 residues. Germline V CDR1 and CDR2: SGHVS, FNYEAQ. The receptor was isolated from a human patient who received an intestinal transplant, so some T cells may come from the graft donor. The source material was PBMCs, sampled around 110 days after intestinal transplant. The chain uses TRBV7-6 and TRBJ2-1; 8 nucleotides agree with TRBD1. CDR3 DNA: TGTGCCAGCAGCTTAACCGGACAGGGAAGGGCCAATGAGCAGTTCTTC. Protein: CASSLTGQGRANEQFF. Filled out from reference TRBV7-6 and TRBJ2-1, the complete variable domain reads GAGVSQSPRYKVTKRGQDVALRCDPISGHVSLYWYRQALGQGPEFLTYFNYEAQQDKSGLPNDRFSAERPEGSISTLTIQRTEQRDSAMYRCASSLTGQGRANEQFFGPGTRLTVL.